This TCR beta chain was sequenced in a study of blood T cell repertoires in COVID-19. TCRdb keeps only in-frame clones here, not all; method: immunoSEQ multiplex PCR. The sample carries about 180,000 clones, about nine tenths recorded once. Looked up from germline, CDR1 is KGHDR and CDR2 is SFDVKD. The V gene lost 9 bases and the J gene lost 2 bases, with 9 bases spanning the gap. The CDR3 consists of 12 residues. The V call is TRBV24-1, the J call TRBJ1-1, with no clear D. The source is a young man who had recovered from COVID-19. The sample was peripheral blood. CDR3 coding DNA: TGTGCCACCGTGGGCATTAACACTGAAGCTTTCTTT. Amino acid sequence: CATVGINTEAFF.